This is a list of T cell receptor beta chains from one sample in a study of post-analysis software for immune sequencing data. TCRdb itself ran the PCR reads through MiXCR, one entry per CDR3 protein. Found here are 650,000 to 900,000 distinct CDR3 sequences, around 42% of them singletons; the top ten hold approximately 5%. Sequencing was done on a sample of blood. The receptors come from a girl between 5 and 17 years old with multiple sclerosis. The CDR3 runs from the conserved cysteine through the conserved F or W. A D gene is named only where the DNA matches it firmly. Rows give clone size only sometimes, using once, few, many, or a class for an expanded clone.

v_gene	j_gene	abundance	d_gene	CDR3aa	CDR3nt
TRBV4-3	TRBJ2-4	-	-	CASSQDRLAMVQNIQYF	TGCGCCAGCAGCCAAGATCGGCTAGCAATGGTTCAAAACATTCAGTACTTC
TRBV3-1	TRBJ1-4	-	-	CASSHRGPVGEKLFF	TGTGCCAGCAGCCACCGTGGGCCGGTGGGTGAAAAACTGTTTTTT
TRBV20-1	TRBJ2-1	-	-	CSARDHWLALNEQFF	TGCAGTGCTAGAGATCACTGGTTAGCTCTCAATGAGCAGTTCTTC
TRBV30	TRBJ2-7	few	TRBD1	CAWSTPGTGYEQYF	TGTGCCTGGAGTACCCCCGGGACAGGCTACGAGCAGTACTTC
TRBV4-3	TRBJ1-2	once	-	CASSQERGIYGYTF	TGCGCCAGCAGCCAAGAGAGGGGCATATATGGCTACACCTTC
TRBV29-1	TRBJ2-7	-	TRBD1	CSVEALTSGTGEYEQYF	TGCAGCGTTGAAGCCCTCACTTCCGGGACAGGGGAGTACGAGCAGTACTTC
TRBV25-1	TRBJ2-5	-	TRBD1	CASSELGPGTGGDEQETQYF	TGTGCCAGCAGTGAATTAGGGCCCGGGACAGGGGGAGATGAGCAAGAGACCCAGTACTTC
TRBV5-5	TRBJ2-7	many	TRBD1	CASSLAGQGISYEQYF	TGTGCCAGCAGCTTGGCCGGACAGGGGATCTCCTACGAGCAGTACTTC
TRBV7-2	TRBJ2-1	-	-	CASSYAGQKMVEQFF	TGTGCCAGCAGCTACGCGGGACAGAAAATGGTTGAGCAGTTCTTC
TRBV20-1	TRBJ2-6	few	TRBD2	CSARRAGALGDGANVLTF	TGCAGTGCTAGGCGAGCGGGGGCGCTCGGTGACGGGGCCAACGTCCTGACTTTC
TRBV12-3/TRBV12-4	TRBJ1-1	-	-	CASSYKGVNTEAFF	TGTGCCAGCAGTTACAAGGGGGTGAACACTGAAGCTTTCTTT
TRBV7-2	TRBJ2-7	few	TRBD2	CASSPSSGRVSEQYF	TGTGCCAGCAGCCCTTCTAGCGGGAGGGTAAGCGAGCAGTACTTC
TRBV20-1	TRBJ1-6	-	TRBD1	CSARTDVLGGQGLSPLHF	TGCAGTGCTAGAACGGATGTCCTCGGGGGACAGGGGTTAAGTCCCCTCCACTTT
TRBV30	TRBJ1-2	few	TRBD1	CAWSQQGTGYGYTF	TGTGCCTGGAGTCAACAAGGGACAGGCTATGGCTACACCTTC
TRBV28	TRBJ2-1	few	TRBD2	CASSTGLAAQFF	TGTGCCAGCAGCACGGGACTAGCAGCACAGTTCTTC
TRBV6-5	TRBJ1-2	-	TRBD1	CASSYGTGQDPYGYTF	TGTGCCAGCAGTTATGGTACGGGACAGGACCCCTATGGCTACACCTTC
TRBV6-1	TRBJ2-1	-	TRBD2	CASTLLMGGSSYNEQFF	TGTGCCAGCACACTCTTAATGGGGGGGAGCTCCTACAATGAGCAGTTCTTC
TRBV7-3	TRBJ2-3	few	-	CASSDHTGTFVSTDTQYF	TGTGCCAGCAGCGACCACACCGGGACATTCGTTAGCACAGATACGCAGTATTTT
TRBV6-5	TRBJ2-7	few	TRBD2	CASSYTAGDYEQYF	TGTGCCAGCAGTTACACCGCGGGAGACTACGAGCAGTACTTC
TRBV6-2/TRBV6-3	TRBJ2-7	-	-	CASSYSSVSWAYEQYF	TGTGCCAGCAGTTACTCGTCAGTTTCGTGGGCTTACGAGCAGTACTTC
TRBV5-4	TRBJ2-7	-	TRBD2	CATRLAGEDEQYF	TGTGCCACCCGACTAGCGGGAGAGGACGAGCAGTACTTC
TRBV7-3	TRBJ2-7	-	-	CASSLGTAGSYEQYF	TGTGCCAGCAGCTTGGGGACAGCGGGCTCCTACGAGCAGTACTTC
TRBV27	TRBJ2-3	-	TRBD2	CASRWGFGGSVPDTQYF	TGTGCCAGCAGGTGGGGGTTCGGGGGGAGTGTCCCAGATACGCAGTATTTT
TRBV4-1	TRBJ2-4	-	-	CASSQEAAVANIQYF	TGCGCCAGCAGCCAAGAGGCAGCGGTAGCGAACATTCAGTACTTC
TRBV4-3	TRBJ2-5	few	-	CASSHSMDEAETQYF	TGCGCCAGCAGCCACTCGATGGACGAGGCGGAGACCCAGTACTTC
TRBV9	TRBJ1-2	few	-	CASSVDSRHGYTF	TGTGCCAGCAGCGTGGACAGTCGCCATGGCTACACCTTC
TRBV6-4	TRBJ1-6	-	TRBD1	CASRRTGSGGGSPLHF	TGTGCCAGCAGACGGACTGGGTCAGGGGGCGGATCACCCCTCCACTTT
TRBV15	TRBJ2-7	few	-	CATSSGKRDEQYF	TGTGCCACCAGCAGCGGGAAGCGCGACGAGCAGTACTTC
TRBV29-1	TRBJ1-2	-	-	CSVETGSSYGYTF	TGCAGCGTTGAAACAGGGTCAAGCTATGGCTACACCTTC
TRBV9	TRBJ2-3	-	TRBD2	CASSPAGREGDTQYF	TGTGCCAGCAGCCCAGCAGGGAGGGAAGGGGATACGCAGTATTTT
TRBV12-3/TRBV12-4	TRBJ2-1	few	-	CASSFGSLHEQFF	TGTGCCAGCAGTTTCGGAAGCCTACATGAGCAGTTCTTC
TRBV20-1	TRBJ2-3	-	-	CSAFGTRFRNTQYF	TGCAGTGCCTTCGGGACTCGATTCAGAAATACGCAGTATTTT
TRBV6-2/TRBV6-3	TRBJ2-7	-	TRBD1	CASRHDRDRTNYEQYF	TGTGCCAGCAGACACGACCGGGACAGGACTAACTACGAGCAGTACTTC
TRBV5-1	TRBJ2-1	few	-	CASSLGAHEQFF	TGCGCCAGCAGCTTAGGGGCCCATGAGCAGTTCTTC
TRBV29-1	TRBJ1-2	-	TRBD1	CSVRQGPNYGHTF	TGCAGCGTGAGACAGGGGCCCAACTATGGCCACACCTTC
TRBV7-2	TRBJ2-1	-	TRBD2	CASSRDYPNEQFF	TGTGCCAGCAGCCGGGACTATCCCAATGAGCAGTTCTTC
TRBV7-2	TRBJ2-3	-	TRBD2	CASSTSGSGGDTQYF	TGTGCCAGCAGCACAAGCGGGAGCGGTGGAGATACGCAGTATTTT
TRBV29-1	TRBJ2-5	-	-	CSVTSAVGFQETQYF	TGCAGCGTTACGTCTGCAGTGGGCTTTCAAGAGACCCAGTACTTC
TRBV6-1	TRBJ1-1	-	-	CASSELAGAMTMNTEAFF	TGTGCCAGCAGTGAACTAGCGGGGGCGATGACCATGAACACTGAAGCTTTCTTT
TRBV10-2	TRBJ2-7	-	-	CASSEGYLYEQYF	TGCGCCAGCAGTGAAGGGTATTTATACGAGCAGTACTTC
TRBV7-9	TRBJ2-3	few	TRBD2	CASSPGVAGSPDTQYF	TGTGCCAGCAGCCCCGGGGTAGCGGGATCTCCAGATACGCAGTATTTT
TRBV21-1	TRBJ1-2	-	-	CASSNKVTGGGYTF	TGTGCCAGCAGCAACAAGGTGACAGGGGGCGGCTACACCTTC
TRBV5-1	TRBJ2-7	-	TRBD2	CASSLRLAVGSSYEQYF	TGCGCCAGCAGCTTGAGGCTAGCGGTGGGGAGCTCCTACGAGCAGTACTTC
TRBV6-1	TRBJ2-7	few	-	CASSGQSSYEQYF	TGTGCCAGCAGTGGGCAATCCTCCTACGAGCAGTACTTC
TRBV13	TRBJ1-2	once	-	CVSSLGREGGYGYTF	TGTGTCAGCAGCTTAGGACGGGAGGGAGGCTATGGCTACACCTTC
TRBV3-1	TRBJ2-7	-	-	CASSRQGFSYEQYF	TGTGCCAGCAGCCGGCAGGGTTTTTCCTACGAGCAGTACTTC
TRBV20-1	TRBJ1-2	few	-	CSARTANYGYTF	TGCAGTGCTCGGACGGCGAACTATGGCTACACCTTC
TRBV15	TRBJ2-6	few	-	CATSRDPGRANVLTF	TGTGCCACCAGCAGAGACCCCGGCCGGGCCAACGTCCTGACTTTC
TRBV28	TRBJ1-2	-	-	CTFGGDLGYTF	TGTACCTTCGGGGGAGATTTGGGCTACACCTTC
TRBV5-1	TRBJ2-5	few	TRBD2	CASSSGLAGLLQETQYF	TGCGCCAGCAGCTCTGGACTAGCGGGACTACTACAAGAGACCCAGTACTTC
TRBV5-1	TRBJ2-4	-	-	CASSLAVTGRGDIQYF	TGCGCCAGCAGCTTGGCGGTTACAGGGAGAGGGGACATTCAGTACTTC
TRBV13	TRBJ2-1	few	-	CASTRPYNEQFF	TGTGCCAGCACACGCCCCTACAATGAGCAGTTCTTC
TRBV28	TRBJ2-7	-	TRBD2	CASRGTSGGSPYEQYF	TGTGCCAGCAGGGGGACTAGCGGGGGAAGCCCCTACGAGCAGTACTTC
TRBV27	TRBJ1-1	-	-	CASSLVHFGTEAFF	TGTGCCAGCAGTTTGGTTCATTTCGGGACTGAAGCTTTCTTT